This note documents a single T cell receptor (beta chain) sequence. These data originate in a study of technical replicates of blood from several donors. Germline V gene lookup returns CDR1 SGHKS and CDR2 YYEKEE (reference sequence). Trimming removed 2 bases from V and 5 bases from J; junction bases left unmatched: 10. This CDR3 contains 16 residues. Libraries were prepared by immunoSEQ multiplex PCR; TCRdb keeps only in-frame clonotypes and omits some of them. Of around 60,000 clones in the sample, around 92% were seen once. V is TRBV5-5 and J is TRBJ1-2; TRBD1 matches at 9 bases. Sequencing used PBMCs. The source of this sequence is a human donor in good health. Some clones in this sample may be carry-over from other donors' samples. CDR3 protein: CASSFAATGTGYGYTF. The CDR3 DNA is TGTGCCAGCAGCTTTGCCGCAACCGGGACAGGGTATGGCTACACCTTC. The complete variable domain, with remaining parts taken from reference TRBV5-5 and TRBJ1-2, reads DAGVTQSPTHLIKTRGQQVTLRCSPISGHKSVSWYQQVLGQGPQFIFQYYEKEERGRGNFPDRFSARQFPNYSSELNVNALLLGDSALYLCASSFAATGTGYGYTFGSGTRLTVV.